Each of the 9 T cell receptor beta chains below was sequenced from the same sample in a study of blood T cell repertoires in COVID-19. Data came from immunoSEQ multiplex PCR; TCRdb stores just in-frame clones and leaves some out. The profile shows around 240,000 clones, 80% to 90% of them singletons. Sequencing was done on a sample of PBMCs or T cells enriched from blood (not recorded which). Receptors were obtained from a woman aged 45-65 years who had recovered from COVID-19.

The CDR3 region has the DNA TGCGCCAGCAGTCAGCTGCTAGCCGGGACAGGGAACACCGGGGAGCTGTTTTTT. Translating gives CASSQLLAGTGNTGELFF. The chain couples TRBV23-1 to TRBJ2-2; 8 nucleotides align to TRBD1. TRBV23-1 is classed as an ORF, of uncertain function. The junction had 10 bases not matched to a gene; V was cut back by 3 bases and J by 1 base. This CDR3 spans 18 amino acids.

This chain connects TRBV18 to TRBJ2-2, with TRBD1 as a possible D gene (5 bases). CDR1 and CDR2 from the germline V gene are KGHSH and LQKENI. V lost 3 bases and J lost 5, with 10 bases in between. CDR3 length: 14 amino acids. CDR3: CASSPFAGTGELFF. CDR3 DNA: TGTGCCAGCTCACCCTTCGCAGGGACCGGGGAGCTGTTTTTT.

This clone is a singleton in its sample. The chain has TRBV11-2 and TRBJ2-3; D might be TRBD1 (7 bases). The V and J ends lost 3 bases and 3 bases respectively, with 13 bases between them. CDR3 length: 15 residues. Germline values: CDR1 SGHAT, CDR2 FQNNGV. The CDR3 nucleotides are TGTGCCAGCAGCTTTGGGGCAGGGGGGACAGATACGCAGTATTTT. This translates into CASSFGAGGTDTQYF.

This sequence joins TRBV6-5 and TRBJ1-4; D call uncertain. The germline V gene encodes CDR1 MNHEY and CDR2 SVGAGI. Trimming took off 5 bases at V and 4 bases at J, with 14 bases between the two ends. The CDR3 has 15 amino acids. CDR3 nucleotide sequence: TGTGCCAGCAGTCGAAGAGGAGGCATTAATGAAAAACTGTTTTTT. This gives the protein CASSRRGGINEKLFF.

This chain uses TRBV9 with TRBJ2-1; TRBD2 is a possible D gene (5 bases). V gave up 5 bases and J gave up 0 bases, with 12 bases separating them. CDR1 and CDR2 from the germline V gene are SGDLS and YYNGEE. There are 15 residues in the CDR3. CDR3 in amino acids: CASSSERSSYNEQFF. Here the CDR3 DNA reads TGTGCCAGCAGTTCCGAGCGGAGCTCCTACAATGAGCAGTTCTTC.

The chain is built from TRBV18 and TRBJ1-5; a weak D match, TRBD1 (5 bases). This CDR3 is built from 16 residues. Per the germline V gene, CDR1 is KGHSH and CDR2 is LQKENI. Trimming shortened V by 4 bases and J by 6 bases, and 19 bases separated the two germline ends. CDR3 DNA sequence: TGTGCCAGCTCACTCACGGCCGGGGGTAGAGGTCAGCCCCAGCATTTT. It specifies CASSLTAGGRGQPQHF. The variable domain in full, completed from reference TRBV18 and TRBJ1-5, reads NAGVMQNPRHLVRRRGQEARLRCSPMKGHSHVYWYRQLPEEGLKFMVYLQKENIIDESGMPKERFSAEFPKEGPSILRIQQVVRGDSAAYFCASSLTAGGRGQPQHFGDGTRLSIL.

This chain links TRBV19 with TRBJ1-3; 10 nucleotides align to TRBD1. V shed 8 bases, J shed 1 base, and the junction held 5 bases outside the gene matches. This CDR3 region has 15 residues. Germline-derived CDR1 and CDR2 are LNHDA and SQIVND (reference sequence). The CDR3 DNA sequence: TGTGCCAGTTGGGACAGGGGAGGTTCTGGAAACACCATATATTTT. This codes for CASWDRGGSGNTIYF.

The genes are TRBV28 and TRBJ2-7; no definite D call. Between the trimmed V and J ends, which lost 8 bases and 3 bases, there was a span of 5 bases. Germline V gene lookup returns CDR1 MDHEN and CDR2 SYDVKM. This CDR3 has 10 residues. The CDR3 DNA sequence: TGTGCCAGCTCCAACTACGAGCAGTACTTC. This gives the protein CASSNYEQYF.

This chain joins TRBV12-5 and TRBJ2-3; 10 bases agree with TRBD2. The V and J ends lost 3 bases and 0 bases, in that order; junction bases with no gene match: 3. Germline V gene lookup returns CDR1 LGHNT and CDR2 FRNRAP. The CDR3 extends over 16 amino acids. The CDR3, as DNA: TGTGCTAGTGGTTTCGTGACTAGCGGGAGCACAGATACGCAGTATTTT. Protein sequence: CASGFVTSGSTDTQYF.